The 30 T cell receptor beta chains below were found in one sample sequenced in a study of blood T cell repertoires in COVID-19. Produced via immunoSEQ multiplex PCR; TCRdb's table is partial and in-frame only. The sample includes a few hundred thousand clones, more than 80% of them seen just once. The source material was PBMCs or T cells enriched from blood (not recorded which). The receptors were gathered from a woman aged 18-29 years who had recovered from COVID-19.

The chain couples TRBV9 to TRBJ1-6; TRBD1 agrees at 9 bases. The V and J ends lost 5 bases and 9 bases, in that order; junction bases with no gene match: 6. The V gene's germline CDR1 is SGDLS and CDR2 YYNGEE. This CDR3 spans 14 amino acids. CDR3 coding DNA: TGTGCCAGCAGGGAACAGGGGGCGGGTTCACCCCTCCACTTT. This codes for CASREQGAGSPLHF.

The chain recombines TRBV27 with TRBJ1-5; 10 bases align to TRBD1. This CDR3 spans 17 amino acids. The V segment lost 4 bases and the J segment 4 bases; nucleotides outside the gene matches: 10. Germline CDR1 MNHEY, CDR2 SMNVEV (reference sequence). This CDR3 is CASSSGQGRGGNQPQHF. The DNA of the CDR3 is TGTGCCAGCAGTTCGGGACAGGGGCGGGGAGGGAATCAGCCCCAGCATTTT.

The chain links TRBV29-1 to TRBJ2-5; D might be TRBD2 (6 bases). This CDR3 comprises 11 residues. CDR1 is SQVTM and CDR2 is ANQGSEA in the germline V gene. With 7 bases removed from V and 7 bases from J, the gap between germline ends came to 13 bases. The CDR3 is CSAGWRGTQYF. For the CDR3, the DNA is TGCAGCGCAGGGTGGAGGGGGACCCAGTACTTC.

The V call is TRBV5-1, the J call TRBJ1-1, with D possibly TRBD1 on 5 matching bases. This CDR3 has 15 amino acids. The germline V gene has CDR1 SGHRS and CDR2 YFSETQ. Trimming cost V 1 base and J 1 base, with 11 bases left between them. The CDR3 DNA is TGCGCCAGCAGCTTGTTTTTAGGGGCGAACACTGAAGCTTTCTTT. Translated, it gives CASSLFLGANTEAFF.

The CDR3 spells CASSDGRNYGYTF. The CDR3, as DNA: TGTGCCAGCAGTGATGGTCGGAACTATGGCTACACCTTC. The chain combines TRBV6-1 with TRBJ1-2; D unresolved. This CDR3 region has 13 residues. Germline-derived CDR1 and CDR2 are MNHNS and SASEGT. With 3 bases removed from V and 2 bases from J, the gap between germline ends came to 7 bases.

This clone was observed a handful of times. The chain has TRBV11-2 and TRBJ2-7, with D perhaps TRBD2 (5 bases). Looked up from germline, CDR1 is SGHAT and CDR2 is FQNNGV. Trimming took 4 bases from V and 4 from J, leaving 14 bases between them. CDR3 length equals 14 residues. Written as DNA, the CDR3 is TGTGCCAGCAGCTATGTCAACGGGGTTTACGAGCAGTACTTC. This translates into CASSYVNGVYEQYF.

This rearrangement joins TRBV9 to TRBJ2-3; D not resolved. This CDR3 has 14 residues. Germline CDR1 is SGDLS and CDR2 is YYNGEE. The germline V and J ends were trimmed by 1 base and 1 base, with 7 bases remaining between them. The CDR3, as DNA: TGTGCCAGCAGCGTACGTGCGGGCACAGATACGCAGTATTTT. This translates into CASSVRAGTDTQYF. The full variable domain, with the rest looked up from reference TRBV9 and TRBJ2-3, is DSGVTQTPKHLITATGQRVTLRCSPRSGDLSVYWYQQSLDQGLQFLIQYYNGEERAKGNILERFSAQQFPDLHSELNLSSLELGDSALYFCASSVRAGTDTQYFGPGTRLTVL.

This chain uses TRBV18 with TRBJ1-6; D gene uncertain. CDR3 length: 15 amino acids. V shed 3 bases and J shed 6 bases, with 12 bases lying between them. Germline V CDR1 and CDR2: KGHSH, LQKENI. The CDR3 DNA is TGTGCCAGCTCACCGGCGGGAACCGGTAATTCACCCCTCCACTTT. Protein product: CASSPAGTGNSPLHF.

In its sample, this clone was seen once. The chain carries TRBV28 and TRBJ2-1, with a possible D match to TRBD1 (6 bases). V dropped 7 bases and J dropped 3 bases, with 10 bases sitting between them. The CDR3 is 13 amino acids. Per the germline V gene, CDR1 is MDHEN and CDR2 is SYDVKM. The CDR3 DNA follows: TGTGCCAGCACGAGGACAGTCTACAATGAGCAGTTCTTC. This codes for CASTRTVYNEQFF.

The chain has TRBV29-1 and TRBJ1-2; D possibly corresponds to TRBD1 (6 bases). This CDR3 has 16 residues. Germline V lookup: CDR1 SQVTM, CDR2 ANQGSEA. The V gene lost 0 bases and the J gene lost 1 base, with 15 bases spanning the gap. CDR3 sequence reads: CSVEDRGGRGNYGYTF. CDR3 nucleotide sequence: TGCAGCGTTGAAGATCGTGGAGGCAGGGGTAACTATGGCTACACCTTC.

The gene calls are TRBV29-1 and TRBJ1-1; no clear D. The V gene lost 7 bases and the J gene lost 8 bases, with 14 bases spanning the gap. The length of the CDR3 is 11 residues. CDR1 is SQVTM and CDR2 is ANQGSEA in the germline V gene. As DNA, the CDR3 is TGCAGCGGGGAGGTGGCGATAGAAGCTTTCTTT. This codes for CSGEVAIEAFF.

This rearrangement joins TRBV13 to TRBJ1-1; D not certain. Germline CDR1 reads PRHDT; CDR2 reads FYEKMQ (reference sequence). V was clipped by 4 bases and J by 10 bases, with 19 bases between them. The CDR3 length is 14 residues. The CDR3 coding sequence is TGTGCCAGCAGCTCCGTATTGGTGGAGGCACCAGCTTTCTTT. It codes for CASSSVLVEAPAFF.

This sequence joins TRBV30 and TRBJ1-4; the D is unclear. CDR1 and CDR2 from the germline V gene are GTSNPN and SVGIG (reference sequence). The CDR3 extends over 13 amino acids. V gave up 4 bases and J gave up 3 bases, with 9 bases separating them. The CDR3: CAWTQAPNEKLFF. In DNA form, the CDR3 reads TGTGCCTGGACGCAGGCCCCTAATGAAAAACTGTTTTTT.

The gene calls are TRBV15 and TRBJ2-3; TRBD1 agrees at 8 bases. The V gene end was trimmed by 0 bases and the J gene end by 4 bases; junction bases not matched to a gene: 0. The germline CDR1 and CDR2 sequences are LNHNV and YYDKDF (reference sequence). The CDR3 loop spans 14 amino acids. For the CDR3, the DNA is TGTGCCACCAGCAGAGAGGGACAGGCAGATACGCAGTATTTT. Translation: CATSREGQADTQYF.

This chain links TRBV28 with TRBJ1-3, with D maybe TRBD1 (6 bases). The CDR3 has 15 amino acids. The germline V gene has CDR1 MDHEN and CDR2 SYDVKM. Trimming removed 2 bases at V and 4 bases at J, with 12 bases between. In DNA, the CDR3 is TGTGCCAGCAGTTTAATGGGGGCGTGGGGAAACACCATATATTTT. Protein: CASSLMGAWGNTIYF. The variable domain in full, completed from reference TRBV28 and TRBJ1-3, reads DVKVTQSSRYLVKRTGEKVFLECVQDMDHENMFWYRQDPGLGLRLIYFSYDVKMKEKGDIPEGYSVSREKKERFSLILESASTNQTSMYLCASSLMGAWGNTIYFGEGSWLTVV.

The genes are TRBV5-8 and TRBJ1-5; D not resolved. Germline CDR1 SGHTS, CDR2 YDEGEE. V was trimmed by 0 bases and J by 2 bases, leaving 9 bases between them. This CDR3 region has 15 residues. The CDR3 here is CASSLVSLGNQPQHF. The CDR3 bases are TGTGCCAGCAGCTTGGTCAGTTTGGGCAATCAGCCCCAGCATTTT.

In the case of this clone: The sample contains more than one DNA sequence encoding this CDR3. The chain couples TRBV13 to TRBJ1-2; TRBD1 matches 7 bases. This CDR3 region has 14 residues. With V trimmed by 0 bases and J by 4 bases, 2 bases remained unmatched. The germline V gene has CDR1 PRHDT and CDR2 FYEKMQ (reference sequence). The CDR3 protein is CASSLGSGGYGYTF. The CDR3 coding sequence is TGTGCCAGCAGCTTAGGCTCAGGGGGCTATGGCTACACCTTC. Looking up the rest from reference TRBV13 and TRBJ1-2 gives the full variable domain: AAGVIQSPRHLIKEKRETATLKCYPIPRHDTVYWYQQGPGQDPQFLISFYEKMQSDKGSIPDRFSAQQFSDYHSELNMSSLELGDSALYFCASSLGSGGYGYTFGSGTRLTVV.

This sequence joins TRBV27 and TRBJ2-1; D perhaps matches TRBD1 (6 bases). From germline, CDR1 is MNHEY and CDR2 SMNVEV (reference sequence). The ends were cut back, 3 bases at V and 15 bases at J, with 18 bases in the middle. The CDR3 is made up of 13 amino acids. The CDR3 DNA reads as TGTGCCAGCAGTTTCTCAGGGGTCACCACGACGTTCTTC. Amino acids: CASSFSGVTTTFF.

This rearrangement joins TRBV6-2 or TRBV6-3 to TRBJ1-2, with TRBD1 as a possible D gene (5 bases). The germline V gene encodes CDR1 MNHEY and CDR2 SVGEGT. The CDR3 totals 14 residues. Trimming took off 2 bases at V and 4 bases at J, with 11 bases between the two ends. CDR3 in DNA: TGTGCCAGCAGTTACGTTTCAGGGATCTATGGCTACACCTTC. Translated, it gives CASSYVSGIYGYTF.

The rearrangement joins TRBV9 to TRBJ2-7; D is uncertain. This CDR3 contains 14 residues. The V gene lost 0 bases and the J gene lost 5 bases, with 12 bases spanning the gap. CDR1 is SGDLS and CDR2 is YYNGEE in the germline V gene. The CDR3 DNA reads as TGTGCCAGCAGCGTAGCCGGGTCCCCCAACGAGCAGTACTTC. Residues: CASSVAGSPNEQYF.

The J gene is TRBJ2-7, the V gene TRBV12-3 or TRBV12-4, with D possibly matching TRBD1 (5 bases). The CDR3 is made up of 13 amino acids. Between the trimmed V and J ends, which lost 6 bases and 3 bases, there was a span of 12 bases. DNA of the CDR3: TGTGCCAGCAGACCTGGGGCACGCTACGAGCAGTACTTC. Translating gives CASRPGARYEQYF.

A remark on this clone: Other DNA sequences in this specimen translate into the identical CDR3. The chain is built from TRBV30 and TRBJ1-1; D possibly corresponds to TRBD1 (5 bases). Germline CDR1 reads GTSNPN; CDR2 reads SVGIG (reference sequence). The length of the CDR3 is 13 residues. Trimming took 1 base from V and 5 from J, leaving 11 bases between them. CDR3 DNA: TGTGCCTGGAGTGGGGGGGGGAGAACTGAAGCTTTCTTT. This gives the protein CAWSGGGRTEAFF.

The rearrangement joins TRBV9 to TRBJ2-2, with TRBD2 as a possible D gene (6 bases). V lost 3 bases and J lost 7, with 16 bases in between. Germline CDR1 is SGDLS and CDR2 is YYNGEE. This CDR3 has 15 amino acids. The CDR3 here is CASSDILGGVGELFF. For the CDR3, the DNA is TGTGCCAGCAGCGATATACTGGGGGGAGTCGGGGAGCTGTTTTTT.

The V and J genes are TRBV24-1 and TRBJ2-1; 8 bases fit TRBD1. Trimming took 4 bases from V and 3 from J; bases not matched to a gene: 13. Per the germline V gene, CDR1 is KGHDR and CDR2 is SFDVKD. CDR3 length: 18 residues. As DNA, the CDR3 is TGTGCCACCAGTGACCCTCAAGCCGGACAGGGTATCTACAATGAGCAGTTCTTC. It yields the protein CATSDPQAGQGIYNEQFF.

V is TRBV11-3 and J is TRBJ1-4; D unclear. Germline CDR1 SGHNT, CDR2 YENEEA. The CDR3 spans 14 residues. Trimming pared 7 bases from V and 14 bases from J, leaving 23 bases between. The CDR3 DNA sequence: TGTGCCAGCATCGAGAGGAGTTCCAGCGAAAGGCTGTTTTTT. It yields the protein CASIERSSSERLFF. Variable domain in full (rest from reference TRBV11-3 and TRBJ1-4): EAGVVQSPRYKIIEKKQPVAFWCNPISGHNTLYWYLQNLGQGPELLIRYENEEAVDDSQLPKDRFSAERLKGVDSTLKIQPAELGDSAVYLCASIERSSSERLFFGSGTQLSVL.

The chain has TRBV5-8 and TRBJ1-2; TRBD1 might be the D (5 bases). Germline values: CDR1 SGHTS, CDR2 YDEGEE. V was shortened by 4 bases and J by 5 bases, with 6 bases between the two germline ends. CDR3 length: 11 residues. The CDR3 protein is CASSGGYGYTF. Here the CDR3 DNA reads TGTGCCAGCAGCGGGGGGTATGGCTACACCTTC.

The rearrangement joins TRBV5-6 to TRBJ2-7; 12 nucleotides match TRBD2. The CDR3 is made up of 15 amino acids. V dropped 4 bases and J dropped 7; count of bases not matched to a gene: 9. The germline V gene has CDR1 SGHDT and CDR2 YYEEEE. The CDR3 DNA reads TGTGCCAGCAGCCCGTTAACTAGCGGGGGGCATGAGCAGTACTTC. Its translation: CASSPLTSGGHEQYF.

In the case of this clone: The junction differs from germline at one of its ends, possibly a read error. J is TRBJ1-1 and V is TRBV29-1, with 7 bases that match TRBD1. CDR1 is SQVTM, CDR2 ANQGSEA, per germline. The CDR3 covers 14 residues. This CDR3 is CGGGASRGNAEAFF. The CDR3 DNA sequence: TGCGGAGGGGGCGCGAGTAGAGGGAACGCTGAAGCTTTCTTT. Looking up the rest from reference TRBV29-1 and TRBJ1-1 gives the full variable domain: SAVISQKPSRDICQRGTSLTIQCQVDSQVTMMFWYRQQPGQSLTLIATANQGSEATYESGFVIDKFPISRPNLTFSTLTVSNMSPEDSSIYLCGGGASRGNAEAFFGQGTRLTVV.

V usage is TRBV12-3 or TRBV12-4 and J usage is TRBJ1-1; D ambiguous. The ends were cut back, 2 bases at V and 1 base at J, with 5 bases in the middle. The CDR3 has 13 amino acids. CDR3 in DNA: TGTGCCAGCAGTTTACAGGCGAACACTGAAGCTTTCTTT. Translation gives CASSLQANTEAFF.

This clone was observed a single time. The gene calls are TRBV5-1 and TRBJ2-5; 8 nucleotides match TRBD1. With 0 bases clipped from V and 1 base from J, the junction kept 2 bases outside the gene matches. The CDR3 has 15 residues. CDR1 SGHRS and CDR2 YFSETQ come from the germline V gene. CDR3 sequence reads: CASSLVGTGQETQYF. CDR3 DNA sequence: TGCGCCAGCAGCTTGGTAGGGACAGGCCAAGAGACCCAGTACTTC.